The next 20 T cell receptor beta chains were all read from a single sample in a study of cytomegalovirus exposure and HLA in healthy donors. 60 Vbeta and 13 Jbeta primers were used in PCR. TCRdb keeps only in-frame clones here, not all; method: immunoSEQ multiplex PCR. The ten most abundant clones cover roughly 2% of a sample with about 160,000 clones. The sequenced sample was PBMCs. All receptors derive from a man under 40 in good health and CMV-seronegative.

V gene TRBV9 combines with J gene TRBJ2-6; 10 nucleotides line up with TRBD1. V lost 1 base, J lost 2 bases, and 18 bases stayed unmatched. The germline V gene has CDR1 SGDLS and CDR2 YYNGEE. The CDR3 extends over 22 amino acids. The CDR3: CASSVTSYRDRGRGTGANVLTF. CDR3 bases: TGTGCCAGCAGCGTAACCTCGTATCGGGACAGGGGAAGGGGAACTGGGGCCAACGTCCTGACTTTC.

The CDR3, as DNA: TGTGCCAGCAGCTTTGGACAGAACAGTGATCTCATGAACACTGAAGCTTTCTTT. Translation gives CASSFGQNSDLMNTEAFF. The V call is TRBV7-7, the J call TRBJ1-1; a possible D gene is TRBD1 (6 bases). The CDR3 spans 18 residues. CDR1 is SSHAT and CDR2 is FNYEAQ in the germline V gene (reference sequence). V was shortened by 3 bases and J by 0 bases, with 20 bases between the two germline ends.

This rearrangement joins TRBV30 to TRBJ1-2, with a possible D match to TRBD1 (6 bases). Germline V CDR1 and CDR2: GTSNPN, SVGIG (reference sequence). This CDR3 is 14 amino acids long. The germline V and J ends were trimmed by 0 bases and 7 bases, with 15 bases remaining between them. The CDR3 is CAWSVGMGAGGYTF. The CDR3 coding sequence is TGTGCCTGGAGTGTTGGTATGGGGGCCGGTGGCTACACCTTC.

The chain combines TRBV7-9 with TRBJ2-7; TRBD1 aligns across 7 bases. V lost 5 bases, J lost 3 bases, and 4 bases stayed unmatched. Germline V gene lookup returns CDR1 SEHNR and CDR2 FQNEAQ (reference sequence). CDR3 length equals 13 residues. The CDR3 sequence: CASSNRDSYEQYF. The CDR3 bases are TGTGCCAGCAGCAACCGGGACAGCTACGAGCAGTACTTC.

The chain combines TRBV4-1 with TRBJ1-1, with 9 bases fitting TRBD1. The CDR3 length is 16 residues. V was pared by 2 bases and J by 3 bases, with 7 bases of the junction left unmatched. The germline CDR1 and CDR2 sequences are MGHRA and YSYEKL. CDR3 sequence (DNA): TGCGCCAGCAGCCAAAGGGACAGGGTGACTCACACTGAAGCTTTCTTT. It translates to CASSQRDRVTHTEAFF.

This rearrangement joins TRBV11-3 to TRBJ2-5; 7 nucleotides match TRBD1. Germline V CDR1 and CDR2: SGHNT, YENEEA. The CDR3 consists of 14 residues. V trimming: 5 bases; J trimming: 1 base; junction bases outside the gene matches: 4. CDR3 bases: TGTGCCAGCAGCGCTCGGGACAGCCAAGAGACCCAGTACTTC. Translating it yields CASSARDSQETQYF.

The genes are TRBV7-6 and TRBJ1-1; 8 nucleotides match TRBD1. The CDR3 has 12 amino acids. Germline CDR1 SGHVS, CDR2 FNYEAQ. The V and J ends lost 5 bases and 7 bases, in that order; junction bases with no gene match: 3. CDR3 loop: CASSQQGGEAFF. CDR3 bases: TGTGCCAGCAGCCAACAGGGGGGTGAAGCTTTCTTT.

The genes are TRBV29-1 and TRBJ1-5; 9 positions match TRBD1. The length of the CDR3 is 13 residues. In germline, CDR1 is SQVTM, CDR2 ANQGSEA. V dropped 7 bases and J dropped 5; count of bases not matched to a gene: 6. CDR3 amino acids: CSATGQGDQPQHF. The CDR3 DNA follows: TGCAGCGCTACGGGACAGGGAGATCAGCCCCAGCATTTT.

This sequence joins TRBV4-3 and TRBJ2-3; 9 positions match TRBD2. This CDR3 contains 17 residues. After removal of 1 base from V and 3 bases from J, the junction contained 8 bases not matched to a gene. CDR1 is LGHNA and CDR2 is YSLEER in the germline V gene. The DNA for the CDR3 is TGCGCCAGCAGCCAAGTCGCTAGCGGGATGGGGACAGATACGCAGTATTTT. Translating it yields CASSQVASGMGTDTQYF.

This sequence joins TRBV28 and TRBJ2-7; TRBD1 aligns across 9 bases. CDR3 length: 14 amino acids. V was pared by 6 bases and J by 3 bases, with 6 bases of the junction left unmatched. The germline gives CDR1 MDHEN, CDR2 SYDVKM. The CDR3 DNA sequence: TGTGCCAGCAGCAACCCGGGACAGGGCTACGAGCAGTACTTC. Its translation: CASSNPGQGYEQYF.

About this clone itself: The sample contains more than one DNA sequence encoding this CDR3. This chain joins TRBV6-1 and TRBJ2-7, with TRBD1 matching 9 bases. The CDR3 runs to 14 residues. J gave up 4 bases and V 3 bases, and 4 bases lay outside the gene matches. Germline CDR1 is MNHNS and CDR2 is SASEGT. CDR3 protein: CASSDPGQGYEQYF. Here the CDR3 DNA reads TGTGCCAGCAGTGATCCGGGACAGGGATACGAGCAGTACTTC.

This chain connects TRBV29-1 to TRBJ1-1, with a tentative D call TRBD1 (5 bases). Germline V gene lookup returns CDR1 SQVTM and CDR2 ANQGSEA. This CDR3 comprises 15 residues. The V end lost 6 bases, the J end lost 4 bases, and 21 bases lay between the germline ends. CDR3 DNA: TGCAGCGTCGTCCGGTGGGGGGGAGAAATCACTGAAGCTTTCTTT. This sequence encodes CSVVRWGGEITEAFF.

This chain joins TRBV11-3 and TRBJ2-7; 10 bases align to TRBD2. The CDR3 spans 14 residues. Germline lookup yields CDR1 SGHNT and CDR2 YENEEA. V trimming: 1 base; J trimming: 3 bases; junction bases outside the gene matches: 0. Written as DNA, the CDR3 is TGTGCCAGCAGCTTAGGACTAGCGGGCTACGAGCAGTACTTC. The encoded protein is CASSLGLAGYEQYF. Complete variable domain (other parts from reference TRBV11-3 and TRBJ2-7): EAGVVQSPRYKIIEKKQPVAFWCNPISGHNTLYWYLQNLGQGPELLIRYENEEAVDDSQLPKDRFSAERLKGVDSTLKIQPAELGDSAVYLCASSLGLAGYEQYFGPGTRLTVT.

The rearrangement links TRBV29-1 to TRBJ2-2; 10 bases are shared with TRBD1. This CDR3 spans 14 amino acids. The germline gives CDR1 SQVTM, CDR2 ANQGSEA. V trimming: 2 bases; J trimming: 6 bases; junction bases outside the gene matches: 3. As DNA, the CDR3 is TGCAGCGTTGAAACTGGGACAGGGGCCGGGGAGCTGTTTTTT. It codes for CSVETGTGAGELFF.

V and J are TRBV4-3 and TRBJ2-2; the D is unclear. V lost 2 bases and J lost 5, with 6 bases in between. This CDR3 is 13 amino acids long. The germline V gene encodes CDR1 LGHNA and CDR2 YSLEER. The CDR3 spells CASSQWRTGELFF. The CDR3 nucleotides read TGCGCCAGCAGCCAATGGAGAACCGGGGAGCTGTTTTTT.

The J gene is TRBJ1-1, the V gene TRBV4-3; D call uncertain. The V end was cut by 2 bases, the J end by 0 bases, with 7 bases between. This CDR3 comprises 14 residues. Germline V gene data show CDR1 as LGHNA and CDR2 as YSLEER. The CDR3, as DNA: TGCGCCAGCAGCCAAACGGAGATGAACACTGAAGCTTTCTTT. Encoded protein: CASSQTEMNTEAFF.

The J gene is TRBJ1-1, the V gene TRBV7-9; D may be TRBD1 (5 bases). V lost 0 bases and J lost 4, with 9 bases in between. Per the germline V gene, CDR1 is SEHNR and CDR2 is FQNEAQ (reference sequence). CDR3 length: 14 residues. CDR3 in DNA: TGTGCCAGCAGCTTAGCGACAGTGGTCACTGAAGCTTTCTTT. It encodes CASSLATVVTEAFF.

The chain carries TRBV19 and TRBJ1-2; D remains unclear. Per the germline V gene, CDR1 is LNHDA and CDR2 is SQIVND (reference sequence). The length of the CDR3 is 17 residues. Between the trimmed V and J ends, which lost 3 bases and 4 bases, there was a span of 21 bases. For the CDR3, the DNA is TGTGCCAGTAGTATTGGAGCCCGCTTAATACCACTCTATGGCTACACCTTC. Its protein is CASSIGARLIPLYGYTF.

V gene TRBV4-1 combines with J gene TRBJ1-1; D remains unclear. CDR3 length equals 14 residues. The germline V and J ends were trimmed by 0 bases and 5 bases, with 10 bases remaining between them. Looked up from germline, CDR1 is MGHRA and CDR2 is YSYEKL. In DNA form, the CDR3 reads TGCGCCAGCAGCCAAGATCAGGCCTTAACTGAAGCTTTCTTT. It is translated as CASSQDQALTEAFF.

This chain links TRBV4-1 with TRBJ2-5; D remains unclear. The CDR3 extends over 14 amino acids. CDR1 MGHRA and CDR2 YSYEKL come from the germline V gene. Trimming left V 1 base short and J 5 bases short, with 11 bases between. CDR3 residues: CASSQVVVPETQYF. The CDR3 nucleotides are TGCGCCAGCAGCCAAGTTGTAGTCCCTGAGACCCAGTACTTC.